The TCR beta chain described here comes from a study of shared clonotypes between healthy human individuals. The data were produced by immunoSEQ multiplex PCR, yet TCRdb's version contains in-frame clones alone and is incomplete. Here the sample spans about 600,000 clones, roughly 98% being singletons. This CDR3 has 17 amino acids. Looked up from germline, CDR1 is SGHKS and CDR2 is YYEKEE (reference sequence). J was trimmed by 5 bases and V by 1 base; bases with no gene match: 13. Only CD45RO-negative cells positively selected for CCR7 counted as naive CD8 cells, so terminally differentiated effector memory CD45RA+ cells were excluded.

The TCR comes from a man aged 25-45 years in good health. The specimen was naive CD8+ T cells sorted from blood. This chain joins TRBV5-5 and TRBJ1-1, with TRBD1 identical over 8 bases. The CDR3 nucleotides read TGTGCCAGCAGCTTGTGGGCCCCGACAGGGGAAGGTACTGAAGCTTTCTTT. Amino acids: CASSLWAPTGEGTEAFF. The full variable domain, rest sourced from reference TRBV5-5 and TRBJ1-1, is DAGVTQSPTHLIKTRGQQVTLRCSPISGHKSVSWYQQVLGQGPQFIFQYYEKEERGRGNFPDRFSARQFPNYSSELNVNALLLGDSALYLCASSLWAPTGEGTEAFFGQGTRLTVV.